The following is a TCR beta chain sequence with its context. Sequencing was performed with immunoSEQ multiplex PCR; in TCRdb, only in-frame clones are kept and a portion is missing. The repertoire has around 260,000 clones, roughly 92% of them found once; the top ten carry about 2%. This CDR3 contains 14 residues. The V and J ends lost 5 bases and 7 bases respectively, with 12 bases between them. The germline CDR1 and CDR2 sequences are MNHNS and SASEGT. This entry comes from a study of blood T cell repertoires in COVID-19. Study-wide context: In each case, the material was cDNA or gDNA derived from T cells, B-cell-depleted T cells, or PBMCs.

The sequence was collected from a woman in her twenties or thirties with COVID-19, enrolled during active disease. This chain connects TRBV6-1 to TRBJ1-6; D uncertain. Material for sequencing was peripheral blood. The CDR3 region is CASSFQASNSPLHF. The CDR3 DNA sequence: TGTGCCAGCAGTTTTCAAGCTTCCAATTCACCCCTCCACTTT.